These 26 T cell receptor beta chains originate from one sample sequenced in a study of cytomegalovirus exposure and HLA in healthy donors. Primers included in the PCR were 60 Vbeta and 13 Jbeta primers. Clones were sequenced by immunoSEQ multiplex PCR, and TCRdb holds only the in-frame ones, with some missing. The sample holds 150,000 to 200,000 clones, roughly 83% seen once. The sequencing input was PBMCs. The receptors here all came from a boy between 5 and 17 years old in good health and CMV-seronegative.

The rearrangement uses TRBV19 and TRBJ1-5; possible D gene TRBD1, 6 bases. The germline V and J ends were trimmed by 5 bases and 4 bases, with 18 bases remaining between them. Per germline, CDR1 LNHDA and CDR2 SQIVND (reference sequence). The CDR3 length is 16 residues. The CDR3 loop reads CASSGGDTGRNQPQHF. The CDR3 DNA reads as TGTGCCAGTAGTGGGGGGGACACAGGGAGGAATCAGCCCCAGCATTTT.

This clone was seen more than once but under ten times. This chain connects TRBV6-5 to TRBJ2-3; tentatively, D is TRBD2 (7 bases). Trimming left V 2 bases short and J 2 bases short, with 8 bases between. The CDR3 contains 14 residues. Germline V lookup: CDR1 MNHEY, CDR2 SVGAGI. CDR3 sequence: CASSYGGATDTQYF. The CDR3, as DNA: TGTGCCAGCAGTTACGGGGGGGCCACAGATACGCAGTATTTT.

The J gene is TRBJ2-6, the V gene TRBV2, with 10 bases identical to TRBD2. The CDR3 has 19 residues. Trimming removed 7 bases from V and 2 bases from J; junction bases left unmatched: 14. Germline V gene lookup returns CDR1 SNHLY and CDR2 FYNNEI. The CDR3 loop reads CASIRSQREGIPGANVLTF. The CDR3 nucleotides are TGTGCCAGCATAAGGAGCCAGCGGGAGGGAATCCCTGGGGCCAACGTCCTGACTTTC.

This rearrangement joins TRBV5-1 to TRBJ2-5; 9 bases agree with TRBD1. J lost 5 bases, V lost 2 bases, and 4 bases had no gene match. This CDR3 spans 14 amino acids. Germline V gives CDR1 SGHRS, CDR2 YFSETQ. CDR3 sequence (DNA): TGCGCCAGCAGCTTTACAGGGGGCCAGGAGACCCAGTACTTC. Residues: CASSFTGGQETQYF.

The chain combines TRBV10-3 with TRBJ2-1; 8 bases are shared with TRBD1. Trimming at V came to 5 bases and at J to 5 bases, leaving 8 bases not matched to a gene. The CDR3 loop spans 15 amino acids. CDR1 is ENHRY and CDR2 is SYGVKD in the germline V gene. CDR3 nucleotides: TGTGCCATCAGTTCAACGGGACAGGAGAACAATGAGCAGTTCTTC. The encoded protein is CAISSTGQENNEQFF.

This chain uses TRBV19 with TRBJ1-2; TRBD1 might be the D (6 bases). CDR3 length equals 14 residues. Germline values: CDR1 LNHDA, CDR2 SQIVND (reference sequence). V lost 4 bases to trimming and J lost 8 bases, with 17 bases between them. The CDR3 nucleotides are TGTGCCAGTAGTACGACAGGCACCTCTCGGGGCTACACCTTC. Protein sequence: CASSTTGTSRGYTF.

This clone came up once. V gene TRBV21-1 combines with J gene TRBJ2-7; the listed D gene, TRBD1, was not tested against the DNA. TRBV21-1 counts as a pseudogene. This CDR3 spans 13 amino acids. The CDR3 coding sequence is TGTGCCAGCTCCGGACAGGAAACCTACGAGCAGTACTTC. Translated: CASSGQETYEQYF.

CDR3 sequence: CASSRRAGGPDTQYF. DNA of the CDR3: TGTGCCAGTAGTAGGAGAGCGGGAGGGCCAGATACGCAGTATTTT. The chain has TRBV19 and TRBJ2-3, with 10 positions matching TRBD2. Germline V gene data show CDR1 as LNHDA and CDR2 as SQIVND (reference sequence). The junction had 5 bases not matched to a gene; V was cut back by 4 bases and J by 4 bases. The CDR3 is 15 residues long. The variable domain in full, with the rest retrieved from reference TRBV19 and TRBJ2-3, is DGGITQSPKYLFRKEGQNVTLSCEQNLNHDAMYWYRQDPGQGLRLIYYSQIVNDFQKGDIAEGYSVSREKKESFPLTVTSAQKNPTAFYLCASSRRAGGPDTQYFGPGTRLTVL.

V gene TRBV29-1 combines with J gene TRBJ1-4; a weak D match, TRBD1 (5 bases). This CDR3 has 14 amino acids. Germline values: CDR1 SQVTM, CDR2 ANQGSEA. V lost 6 bases, J lost 5 bases, and 16 bases lay in between. For the CDR3, the DNA is TGCAGCGTGGGGGGGGACTCGGTAAATGAAAAACTGTTTTTT. Translation gives CSVGGDSVNEKLFF.

For the CDR3, the DNA is TGTGCCAGCAGCTTGCTCCTGGGCAGCCTGCATGAGCAGTTCTTC. Its protein product is CASSLLLGSLHEQFF. This chain links TRBV5-6 with TRBJ2-1; D not certain. This CDR3 contains 15 residues. V lost 1 base to trimming and J lost 8 bases, with 16 bases between them. CDR1 and CDR2 from the germline V gene are SGHDT and YYEEEE.

The CDR3 region has the DNA TGTGCCATTTCGGAGGGAGGGGTACACCGAGGGGAGCTGTTTTTT. This sequence encodes CAISEGGVHRGELFF. The gene calls are TRBV10-3 and TRBJ2-2; 7 bases agree with TRBD2. Looked up from germline, CDR1 is ENHRY and CDR2 is SYGVKD. The V and J ends lost 9 bases and 8 bases, in that order; junction bases with no gene match: 15. This CDR3 region has 15 residues.

The rearrangement links TRBV4-2 to TRBJ1-2, with D hard to call. From germline, CDR1 is LGHNA and CDR2 YNFKEQ. This CDR3 is 13 amino acids long. The V end was cut by 0 bases, the J end by 8 bases, with 10 bases between. The DNA of the CDR3 is TGTGCCAGCAGCCAAGACTTCCGTACAGGCTACACCTTC. Protein sequence: CASSQDFRTGYTF.

This clone was picked up one time. This rearrangement joins TRBV4-1 to TRBJ2-1; D is unresolved. V lost 1 base to trimming and J lost 0 bases, with 4 bases between them. Germline values: CDR1 MGHRA, CDR2 YSYEKL. The CDR3 sequence is 14 residues long. The CDR3 bases are TGCGCCAGCAGCCAAGTCGGCTCCTACAATGAGCAGTTCTTC. Protein product: CASSQVGSYNEQFF.

V usage is TRBV5-1 and J usage is TRBJ1-4; D is possibly TRBD1 (5 bases). Germline V CDR1 and CDR2: SGHRS, YFSETQ. The CDR3 length is 15 residues. V gave up 4 bases and J gave up 0 bases, with 10 bases separating them. In nucleotides, the CDR3 is TGCGCCAGCAGCGCGGGGCAATCAACTAATGAAAAACTGTTTTTT. Translation: CASSAGQSTNEKLFF.

The genes are TRBV28 and TRBJ2-1, with D possibly being TRBD1 (6 bases). Germline CDR1 MDHEN, CDR2 SYDVKM. The CDR3 sequence is 16 residues long. V lost 5 bases to trimming and J lost 0 bases, with 14 bases between them. The CDR3 region has the DNA TGTGCCAGCAGTCTCCTTGGGGGCGTCTCCTACAATGAGCAGTTCTTC. Encoded protein: CASSLLGGVSYNEQFF.

This clone was observed a handful of times. The genes are TRBV27 and TRBJ1-1; D is unclear. The ends were cut back, 5 bases at V and 1 base at J, with 14 bases in the middle. This CDR3 comprises 15 residues. CDR1 MNHEY and CDR2 SMNVEV come from the germline V gene (reference sequence). CDR3 residues: CASSPLGSGNTEAFF. The CDR3 DNA reads TGTGCCAGCAGTCCGCTTGGGTCGGGGAACACTGAAGCTTTCTTT.

This clone was counted only a few times. The chain links TRBV27 to TRBJ2-5, with D uncertain. Deletions cut 6 bases from V and 6 bases from J, with 14 bases between. The CDR3 has 13 residues. Germline CDR1 and CDR2: MNHEY and SMNVEV (reference sequence). The CDR3 DNA reads as TGTGCCAGCAGGGCTATGGCGGCAAAGACCCAGTACTTC. Protein sequence: CASRAMAAKTQYF.

This clone was detected once. The chain couples TRBV6-5 to TRBJ2-2, with D possibly TRBD2 on 5 matching bases. Trimming shortened V by 3 bases and J by 2 bases, and 10 bases separated the two germline ends. Germline lookup yields CDR1 MNHEY and CDR2 SVGAGI. The CDR3 contains 15 residues. CDR3 region: CASSYRGLNTGELFF. Here the CDR3 DNA reads TGTGCCAGCAGTTATAGAGGGCTAAACACCGGGGAGCTGTTTTTT.

The chain is built from TRBV9 and TRBJ2-1; D possibly corresponds to TRBD1 (6 bases). The germline gives CDR1 SGDLS, CDR2 YYNGEE. The germline V and J ends were trimmed by 0 bases and 4 bases, with 14 bases remaining between them. This CDR3 contains 16 residues. This chain's CDR3 is CASSVGPDRAYNEQFF. For the CDR3, the DNA is TGTGCCAGCAGCGTAGGTCCGGACAGAGCTTACAATGAGCAGTTCTTC. Filled out from reference TRBV9 and TRBJ2-1, the complete variable domain reads DSGVTQTPKHLITATGQRVTLRCSPRSGDLSVYWYQQSLDQGLQFLIQYYNGEERAKGNILERFSAQQFPDLHSELNLSSLELGDSALYFCASSVGPDRAYNEQFFGPGTRLTVL.

The genes are TRBV13 and TRBJ2-3; a possible D gene is TRBD2 (6 bases). The germline V and J ends were trimmed by 5 bases and 1 base, with 16 bases remaining between them. This CDR3 has 16 residues. CDR1 is PRHDT and CDR2 is FYEKMQ in the germline V gene (reference sequence). The CDR3 loop is CASSDGTALRTDTQYF. Here the CDR3 DNA reads TGTGCCAGCAGCGACGGGACTGCCCTCCGCACAGATACGCAGTATTTT.

This clone was counted once. In DNA form, the CDR3 reads TGCGCCAGCAACCTATCCCCGGACACGCTCAGACTCACAGATACGCAGTATTTT. Amino acid sequence: CASNLSPDTLRLTDTQYF. V is TRBV5-1 and J is TRBJ2-3, with D maybe TRBD1 (5 bases). V lost 6 bases, J lost 2 bases, and 25 bases lay in between. Germline V gene sequence: CDR1 SGHRS, CDR2 YFSETQ. This CDR3 has 18 amino acids.

This clone was picked up a small number of times. The gene calls are TRBV6-1 and TRBJ2-7; TRBD2 is a possible D gene (6 bases). CDR3 length: 17 residues. With 3 bases removed from V and 2 bases from J, the gap between germline ends came to 20 bases. Germline assignment: CDR1 MNHNS and CDR2 SASEGT. CDR3: CASSDRDQRRVAYEQYF. In nucleotides, the CDR3 is TGTGCCAGCAGTGATCGTGACCAGAGGAGGGTAGCCTACGAGCAGTACTTC.

This clone was detected only a few times. J is TRBJ2-7 and V is TRBV11-1, with 9 bases lining up with TRBD2. CDR3 size: 16 residues. Losses at the gene ends were 0 bases for V and 4 bases for J; bases not matched to a gene: 7. Germline values: CDR1 SGHAT, CDR2 FQDESV (reference sequence). This chain's CDR3 is CASSLAPSGEFYEQYF. The CDR3 bases are TGTGCCAGCAGCTTAGCGCCTAGCGGGGAGTTTTACGAGCAGTACTTC.

The chain links TRBV2 to TRBJ2-5; perhaps TRBD1 as D (5 bases). Germline-derived CDR1 and CDR2 are SNHLY and FYNNEI. Trimming cost V 7 bases and J 2 bases, with 11 bases left between them. This CDR3 has 13 amino acids. This CDR3 is CASTVRAQETQYF. Here the CDR3 DNA reads TGTGCCAGCACCGTCAGGGCTCAAGAGACCCAGTACTTC.

This chain links TRBV9 with TRBJ1-2; 8 positions agree with TRBD1. Germline V gives CDR1 SGDLS, CDR2 YYNGEE. V lost 3 bases, J lost 4 bases, and 5 bases stayed unmatched. The CDR3 totals 14 residues. The CDR3 sequence: CASSGLGQGYGYTF. DNA for the CDR3: TGTGCCAGCAGCGGTCTCGGACAGGGCTATGGCTACACCTTC.

The chain recombines TRBV4-2 with TRBJ1-1; a weak D match, TRBD1 (5 bases). The CDR3 loop spans 15 amino acids. Trimming stripped 0 bases from V and 0 bases from J, with 8 bases between. Germline lookup yields CDR1 LGHNA and CDR2 YNFKEQ. The CDR3 DNA is TGTGCCAGCAGCCAAGATCTAGGGGTGAACACTGAAGCTTTCTTT. Translation gives CASSQDLGVNTEAFF.